Below are 10 T cell receptor beta chains sequenced from a single sample in a study of T cells after posttransplantation cyclophosphamide. Measured with immunoSEQ multiplex PCR; TCRdb has only the in-frame clones, and not every one. The record shows about 36,000 clones for this sample, with no singletons present. Material: PBMCs. These receptors all stem from a girl between 10 and 17 years old in good health, CMV-negative, and a related stem cell transplant donor.

This clone was seen repeatedly, ten times or more. CDR3 in DNA: TGTGCCAGCAGGTCGGGACAGACCCCCTACGAGCAGTACTTC. Translation: CASRSGQTPYEQYF. The chain has TRBV28 and TRBJ2-7; TRBD1 agrees at 7 bases. The V segment lost 6 bases and the J segment 2 bases; nucleotides outside the gene matches: 7. The CDR3 runs to 14 residues. Germline V lookup: CDR1 MDHEN, CDR2 SYDVKM.

The V and J genes are TRBV30 and TRBJ2-1; 12 bases are shared with TRBD2. The CDR3 spans 11 residues. In germline, CDR1 is GTSNPN, CDR2 SVGIG (reference sequence). The CDR3 protein is CAGLAGLEQFF. Written as DNA, the CDR3 is TGTGCTGGACTAGCGGGATTAGAGCAGTTCTTC.

This chain joins TRBV9 and TRBJ1-1; 8 bases agree with TRBD1. Trimming removed 4 bases from V and 4 bases from J; junction bases left unmatched: 9. Germline CDR1 reads SGDLS; CDR2 reads YYNGEE. The length of the CDR3 is 15 residues. The CDR3 region is CASSLIRTGGTEAFF. In DNA form, the CDR3 reads TGTGCCAGCAGCTTAATCCGAACAGGGGGCACTGAAGCTTTCTTT.

This clone appeared many times. V and J are TRBV5-1 and TRBJ2-2, with D perhaps matching TRBD2 (7 bases). The CDR3 extends over 15 amino acids. Per germline, CDR1 SGHRS and CDR2 YFSETQ. V lost 10 bases to trimming and J lost 5 bases, with 21 bases between them. CDR3 in DNA: TGCGCCGGAAGAGGGGGGGCATCGCCGACCGGGGAGCTGTTTTTT. Its translation is CAGRGGASPTGELFF. Together with reference TRBV5-1 and TRBJ2-2, the CDR3 gives the full variable domain: KAGVTQTPRYLIKTRGQQVTLSCSPISGHRSVSWYQQTPGQGLQFLFEYFSETQRNKGNFPGRFSGRQFSNSRSEMNVSTLELGDSALYLCAGRGGASPTGELFFGEGSRLTVL.

This chain links TRBV30 with TRBJ2-7; 12 nucleotides align to TRBD2. Germline CDR1 is GTSNPN and CDR2 is SVGIG (reference sequence). This CDR3 is built from 16 residues. The V segment lost 5 bases and the J segment 1 base; nucleotides outside the gene matches: 9. CDR3 in amino acids: CAWGRSTSGRSYEQYF. CDR3 coding DNA: TGTGCCTGGGGAAGGTCGACTAGCGGGAGATCCTACGAGCAGTACTTC.

The chain carries TRBV6-6 and TRBJ2-7; 10 bases are shared with TRBD2. Germline V lookup: CDR1 MNHNY, CDR2 SVGAGI (reference sequence). The CDR3 length is 15 residues. J was trimmed by 0 bases and V by 5 bases; bases with no gene match: 4. CDR3 loop: CASSTSSGSSYEQYF. In DNA, the CDR3 is TGTGCCAGCAGTACTTCTAGCGGGAGCTCCTACGAGCAGTACTTC.

This clone came up a few times. This chain uses TRBV29-1 with TRBJ2-5, with D perhaps matching TRBD2 (5 bases). From germline, CDR1 is SQVTM and CDR2 ANQGSEA. CDR3 size: 12 residues. The V and J ends lost 3 bases and 1 base respectively, with 6 bases between them. CDR3 in amino acids: CSVDGIQETQYF. The CDR3 DNA reads TGCAGCGTTGACGGGATCCAAGAGACCCAGTACTTC.

This clone occurred many times. The rearrangement uses TRBV30 and TRBJ1-1; D gene uncertain. V shed 3 bases and J shed 3 bases, with 11 bases lying between them. The CDR3 has 13 residues. CDR1 and CDR2 (germline): GTSNPN, SVGIG (reference sequence). The CDR3 protein is CAWRRLGDTEAFF. CDR3 DNA: TGTGCCTGGAGAAGGCTCGGGGACACTGAAGCTTTCTTT.

Turning to this clone: The germline gene is not matched at one end of the junction; a read error may be the cause. The V gene is TRBV6-1, the J gene TRBJ2-7, with 8 nucleotides matching TRBD1. The length of the CDR3 is 13 residues. The germline V gene encodes CDR1 MNHNS and CDR2 SASEGT. The CDR3 loop reads CASREGQGYEQYF. The CDR3 nucleotides read TGTGCCAGCAGAGAAGGACAGGGCTACGAGCAGTACTTC.

This clone appeared many times. V gene TRBV7-6 combines with J gene TRBJ1-2, with 7 bases fitting TRBD1. CDR3 length: 19 residues. Trimming removed 1 base from V and 2 bases from J; junction bases left unmatched: 16. The germline V gene has CDR1 SGHVS and CDR2 FNYEAQ. The CDR3 DNA is TGTGCCAGCAGCTTAGGAGCTACAGGGGCTCGGAAGACAAACTATGGCTACACCTTC. It encodes CASSLGATGARKTNYGYTF. Filled out from reference TRBV7-6 and TRBJ1-2, the complete variable domain reads GAGVSQSPRYKVTKRGQDVALRCDPISGHVSLYWYRQALGQGPEFLTYFNYEAQQDKSGLPNDRFSAERPEGSISTLTIQRTEQRDSAMYRCASSLGATGARKTNYGYTFGSGTRLTVV.